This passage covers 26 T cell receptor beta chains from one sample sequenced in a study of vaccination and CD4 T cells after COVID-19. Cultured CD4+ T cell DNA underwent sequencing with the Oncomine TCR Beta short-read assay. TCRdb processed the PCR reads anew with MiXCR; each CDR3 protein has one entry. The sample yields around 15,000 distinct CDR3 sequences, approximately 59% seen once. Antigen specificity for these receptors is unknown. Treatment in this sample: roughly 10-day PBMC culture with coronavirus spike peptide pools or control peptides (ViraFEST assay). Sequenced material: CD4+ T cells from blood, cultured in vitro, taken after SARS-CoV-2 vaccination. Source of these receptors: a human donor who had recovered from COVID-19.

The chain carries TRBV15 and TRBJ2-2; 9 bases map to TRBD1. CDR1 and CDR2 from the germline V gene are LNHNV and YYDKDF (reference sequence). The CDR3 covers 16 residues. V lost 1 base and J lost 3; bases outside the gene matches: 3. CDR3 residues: CATSRGTGAHTGELFF. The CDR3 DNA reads TGTGCCACCAGCAGAGGGACAGGGGCCCACACCGGGGAGCTGTTTTTT. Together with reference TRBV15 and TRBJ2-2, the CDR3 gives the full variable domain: DAMVIQNPRYQVTQFGKPVTLSCSQTLNHNVMYWYQQKSSQAPKLLFHYYDKDFNNEADTPDNFQSRRPNTSFCFLDIRSPGLGDTAMYLCATSRGTGAHTGELFFGEGSRLTVL.

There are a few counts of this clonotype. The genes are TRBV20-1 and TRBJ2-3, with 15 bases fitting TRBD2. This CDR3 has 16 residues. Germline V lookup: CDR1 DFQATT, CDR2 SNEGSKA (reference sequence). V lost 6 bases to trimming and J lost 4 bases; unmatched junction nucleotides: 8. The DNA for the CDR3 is TGCAGTGCCCCGGGACTAGCGGGGGGAGTGGCAGATACGCAGTATTTT. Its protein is CSAPGLAGGVADTQYF.

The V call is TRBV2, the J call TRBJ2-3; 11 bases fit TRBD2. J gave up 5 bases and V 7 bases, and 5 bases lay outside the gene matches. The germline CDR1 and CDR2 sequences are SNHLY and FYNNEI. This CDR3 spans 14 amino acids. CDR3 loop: CASIGGLAGDTQYF. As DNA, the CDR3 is TGTGCCAGCATCGGAGGACTAGCGGGAGATACGCAGTATTTT. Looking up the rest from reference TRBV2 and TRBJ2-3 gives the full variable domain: EPEVTQTPSHQVTQMGQEVILRCVPISNHLYFYWYRQILGQKVEFLVSFYNNEISEKSEIFDDQFSVERPDGSNFTLKIRSTKLEDSAMYFCASIGGLAGDTQYFGPGTRLTVL.

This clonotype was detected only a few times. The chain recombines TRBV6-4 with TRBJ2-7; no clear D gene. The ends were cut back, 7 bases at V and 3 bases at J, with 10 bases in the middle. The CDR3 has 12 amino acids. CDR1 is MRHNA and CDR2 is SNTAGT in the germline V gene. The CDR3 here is CASTPTDYEQYF. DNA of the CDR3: TGTGCCAGCACCCCGACCGACTACGAGCAGTACTTC.

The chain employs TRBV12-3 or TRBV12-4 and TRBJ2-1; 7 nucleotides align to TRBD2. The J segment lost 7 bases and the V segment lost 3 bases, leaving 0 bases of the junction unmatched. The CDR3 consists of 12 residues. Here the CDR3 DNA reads TGTGCCAGCAGTTTGGGGGGGAATGAGCAGTTCTTC. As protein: CASSLGGNEQFF.

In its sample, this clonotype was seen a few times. The CDR3, as DNA: TGCAGTGCTAGAGATCCCGGCGGGACGAACACTGAAGCTTTCTTT. Its protein is CSARDPGGTNTEAFF. The chain employs TRBV20-1 and TRBJ1-1; D is possibly TRBD1 (5 bases). This CDR3 has 15 amino acids. V shed 0 bases and J shed 1 base, with 12 bases lying between them. Germline CDR1 is DFQATT and CDR2 is SNEGSKA (reference sequence).

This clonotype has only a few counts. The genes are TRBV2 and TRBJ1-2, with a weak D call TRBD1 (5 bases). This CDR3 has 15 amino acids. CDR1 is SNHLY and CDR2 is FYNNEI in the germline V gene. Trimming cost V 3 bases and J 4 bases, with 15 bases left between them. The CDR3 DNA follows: TGTGCCAGCAGTGAGCGACTATCGACAGCCTATGGCTACACCTTC. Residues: CASSERLSTAYGYTF.

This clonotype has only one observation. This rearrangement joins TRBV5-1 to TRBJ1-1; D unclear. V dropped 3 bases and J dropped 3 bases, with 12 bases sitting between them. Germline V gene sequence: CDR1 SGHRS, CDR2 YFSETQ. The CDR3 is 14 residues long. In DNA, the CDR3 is TGCGCCAGCAGCTCGGACGGAGCATACACTGAAGCTTTCTTT. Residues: CASSSDGAYTEAFF.

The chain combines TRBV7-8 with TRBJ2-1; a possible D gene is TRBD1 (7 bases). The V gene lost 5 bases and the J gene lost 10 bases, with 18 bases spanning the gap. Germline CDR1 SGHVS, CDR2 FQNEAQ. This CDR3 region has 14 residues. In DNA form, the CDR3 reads TGTGCCAGCAGCCCCGGGGGCCGGACAGGAGAGCAGTTCTTC. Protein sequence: CASSPGGRTGEQFF. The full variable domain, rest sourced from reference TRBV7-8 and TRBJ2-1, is GAGVSQSPRYKVAKRGQDVALRCDPISGHVSLFWYQQALGQGPEFLTYFQNEAQLDKSGLPSDRFFAERPEGSVSTLKIQRTQQEDSAVYLCASSPGGRTGEQFFGPGTRLTVL.

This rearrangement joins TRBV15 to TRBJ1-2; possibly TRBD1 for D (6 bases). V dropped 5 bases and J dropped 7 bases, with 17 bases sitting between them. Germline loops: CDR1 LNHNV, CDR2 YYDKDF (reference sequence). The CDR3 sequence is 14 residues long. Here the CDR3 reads CATSGQIGVVGYTF. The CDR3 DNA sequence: TGTGCCACCAGCGGACAGATAGGGGTGGTTGGCTACACCTTC.

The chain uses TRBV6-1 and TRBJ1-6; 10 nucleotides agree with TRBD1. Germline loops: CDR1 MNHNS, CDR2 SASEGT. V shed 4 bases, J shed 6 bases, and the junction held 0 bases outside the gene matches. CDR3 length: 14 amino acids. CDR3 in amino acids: CASSGQGANSPLHF. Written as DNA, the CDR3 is TGTGCCAGCAGTGGACAGGGGGCTAATTCACCCCTCCACTTT.

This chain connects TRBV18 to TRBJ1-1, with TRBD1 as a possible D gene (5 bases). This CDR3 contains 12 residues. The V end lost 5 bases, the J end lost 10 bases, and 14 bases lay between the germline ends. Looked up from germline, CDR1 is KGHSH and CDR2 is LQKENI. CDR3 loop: CASSRSGGAAFF. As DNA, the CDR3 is TGTGCCAGCTCAAGATCAGGTGGGGCAGCTTTCTTT. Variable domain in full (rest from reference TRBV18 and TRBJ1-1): NAGVMQNPRHLVRRRGQEARLRCSPMKGHSHVYWYRQLPEEGLKFMVYLQKENIIDESGMPKERFSAEFPKEGPSILRIQQVVRGDSAAYFCASSRSGGAAFFGQGTRLTVV.

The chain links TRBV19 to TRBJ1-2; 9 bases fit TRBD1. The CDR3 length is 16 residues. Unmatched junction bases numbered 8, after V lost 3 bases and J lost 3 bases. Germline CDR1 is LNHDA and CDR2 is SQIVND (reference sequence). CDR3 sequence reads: CASSILGTGPDYGYTF. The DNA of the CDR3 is TGTGCCAGTAGTATTTTAGGGACAGGGCCCGACTATGGCTACACCTTC.

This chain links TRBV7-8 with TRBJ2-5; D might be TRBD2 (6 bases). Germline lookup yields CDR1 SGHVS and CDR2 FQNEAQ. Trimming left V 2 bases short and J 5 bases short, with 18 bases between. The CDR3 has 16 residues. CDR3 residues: CASSLWGGRSGETQYF. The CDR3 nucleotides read TGTGCCAGCAGCTTATGGGGTGGGAGGTCAGGTGAGACCCAGTACTTC. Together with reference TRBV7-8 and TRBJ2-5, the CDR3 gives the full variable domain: GAGVSQSPRYKVAKRGQDVALRCDPISGHVSLFWYQQALGQGPEFLTYFQNEAQLDKSGLPSDRFFAERPEGSVSTLKIQRTQQEDSAVYLCASSLWGGRSGETQYFGPGTRLLVL.

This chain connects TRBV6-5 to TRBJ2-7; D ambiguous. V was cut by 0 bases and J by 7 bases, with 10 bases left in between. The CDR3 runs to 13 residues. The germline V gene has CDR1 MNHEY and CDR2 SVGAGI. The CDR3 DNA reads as TGTGCCAGCAGTTACTCTGGGGTCGGAGAGCAGTACTTC. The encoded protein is CASSYSGVGEQYF.

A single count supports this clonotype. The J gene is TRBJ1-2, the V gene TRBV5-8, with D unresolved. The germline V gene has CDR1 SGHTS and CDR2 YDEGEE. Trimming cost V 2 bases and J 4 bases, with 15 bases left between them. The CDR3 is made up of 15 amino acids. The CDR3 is CASSFRMRGGYGYTF. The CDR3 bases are TGTGCCAGCAGCTTCCGGATGCGGGGTGGCTATGGCTACACCTTC.

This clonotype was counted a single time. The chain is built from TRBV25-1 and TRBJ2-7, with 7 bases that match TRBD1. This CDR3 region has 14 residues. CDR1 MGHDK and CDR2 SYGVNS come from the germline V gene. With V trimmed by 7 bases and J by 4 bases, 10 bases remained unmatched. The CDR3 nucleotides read TGTGCCAGCACAATAGGGGACAGTCAATACGAGCAGTACTTC. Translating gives CASTIGDSQYEQYF.

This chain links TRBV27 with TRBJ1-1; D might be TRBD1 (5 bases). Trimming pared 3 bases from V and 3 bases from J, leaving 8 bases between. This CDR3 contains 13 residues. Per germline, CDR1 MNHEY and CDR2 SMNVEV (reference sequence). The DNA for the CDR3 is TGTGCCAGCAGTTTTCTGGGGGACACTGAAGCTTTCTTT. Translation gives CASSFLGDTEAFF.

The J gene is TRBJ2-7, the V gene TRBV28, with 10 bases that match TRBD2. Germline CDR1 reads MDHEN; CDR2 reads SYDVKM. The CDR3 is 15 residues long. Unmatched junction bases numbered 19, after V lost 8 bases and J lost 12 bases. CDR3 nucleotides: TGTGCCAGCGCCCCCCTTAGGCTAGCGGGAGTTAGACTGTACTTC. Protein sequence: CASAPLRLAGVRLYF.

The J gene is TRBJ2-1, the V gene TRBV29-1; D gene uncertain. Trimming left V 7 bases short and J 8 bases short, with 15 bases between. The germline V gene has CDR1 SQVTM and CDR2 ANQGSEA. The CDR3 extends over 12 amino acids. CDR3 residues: CSGGIGQHEQFF. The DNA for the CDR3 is TGCAGCGGGGGTATAGGCCAGCATGAGCAGTTCTTC.

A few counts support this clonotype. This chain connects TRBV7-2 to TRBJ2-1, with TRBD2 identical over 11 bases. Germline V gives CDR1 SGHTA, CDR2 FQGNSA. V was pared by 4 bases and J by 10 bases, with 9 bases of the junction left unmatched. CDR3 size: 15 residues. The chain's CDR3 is CASSSLAGGRGEQFF. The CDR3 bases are TGTGCCAGCAGCTCTTTAGCGGGAGGGCGGGGGGAGCAGTTCTTC.

CDR3 sequence: CASTWTGDTGELFF. The CDR3 nucleotides are TGTGCCAGCACCTGGACAGGGGACACCGGGGAGCTGTTTTTT. The V call is TRBV12-3 or TRBV12-4, the J call TRBJ2-2; 9 bases line up with TRBD1. The CDR3 is 14 residues long. Trimming removed 7 bases from V and 3 bases from J; junction bases left unmatched: 3.

The CDR3, as DNA: TGTGCCAGCGGACGTGGGGCTGGCCAGCCCCAGCATTTT. Amino acids: CASGRGAGQPQHF. The chain carries TRBV12-3 or TRBV12-4 and TRBJ1-5; maybe TRBD1 (5 bases). This CDR3 has 13 residues. The V end was cut by 8 bases, the J end by 7 bases, with 15 bases between.

The CDR3 sequence: CASSFRTSDLSDTQYF. CDR3 nucleotides: TGTGCCAGCAGCTTTCGGACTAGCGACCTATCAGATACGCAGTATTTT. The rearrangement uses TRBV7-2 and TRBJ2-3, with 9 bases identical to TRBD2. The V gene's germline CDR1 is SGHTA and CDR2 FQGNSA. J was trimmed by 4 bases and V by 3 bases; bases with no gene match: 8. This CDR3 contains 16 residues.

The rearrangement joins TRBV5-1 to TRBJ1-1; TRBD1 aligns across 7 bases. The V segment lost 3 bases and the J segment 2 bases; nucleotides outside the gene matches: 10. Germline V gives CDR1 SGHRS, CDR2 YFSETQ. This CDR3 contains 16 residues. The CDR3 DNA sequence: TGCGCCAGCAGCTGGATCGGGACAGCTTACAACACTGAAGCTTTCTTT. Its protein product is CASSWIGTAYNTEAFF.

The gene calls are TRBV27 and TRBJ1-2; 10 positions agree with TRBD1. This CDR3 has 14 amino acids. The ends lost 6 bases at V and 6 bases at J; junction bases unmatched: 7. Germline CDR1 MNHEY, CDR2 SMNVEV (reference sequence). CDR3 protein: CASSGTGDVNGYTF. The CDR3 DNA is TGTGCCAGCAGCGGGACAGGGGATGTGAATGGCTACACCTTC.